The clone carrying this T cell receptor (beta chain) was seen only once. Antigen unknown. The PCR employed 60 Vbeta primers together with 13 Jbeta primers. The method was immunoSEQ multiplex PCR; TCRdb's version includes in-frame clones alone and lacks a portion of them. The table includes about 120,000 clones, around 80% detected once. V dropped 4 bases and J dropped 0 bases, with 12 bases sitting between them. Germline assignment: CDR1 SGHNT and CDR2 YYREEE (reference sequence). The CDR3 runs 15 residues. These data come from a study of cytomegalovirus exposure and HLA in healthy donors. Looking at the study overall: Unique TCRs numbering some 80 million, obtained from HLA-typed donors, made up an early data release. Whole-study findings and limits: In an earlier analysis, most TCR beta V segments were productive about 87% or about 30% of the time.

The receptor was isolated from a woman aged 18-29 years in good health and CMV-seronegative. This chain uses TRBV5-4 with TRBJ2-3; tentatively, D is TRBD2 (6 bases). The sample consisted of PBMCs. CDR3 loop: CASSQGGSSTDTQYF. Here the CDR3 DNA reads TGTGCCAGCAGCCAGGGAGGATCTAGCACAGATACGCAGTATTTT. The whole variable domain, filled in from reference TRBV5-4 and TRBJ2-3, reads ETGVTQSPTHLIKTRGQQVTLRCSSQSGHNTVSWYQQALGQGPQFIFQYYREEENGRGNFPPRFSGLQFPNYSSELNVNALELDDSALYLCASSQGGSSTDTQYFGPGTRLTVL.